The TCR beta chain described here comes from a study of CXCR3-negative and CXCR3-positive naive CD8 T cells. Naive CD8+ T cells showed a CD45RO-CCR7+CD27+CD95- phenotype. TRB cDNA was prepared as libraries by UMI-labeled 5' RACE. TCRdb re-called the 5' RACE reads; one entry per CDR3 protein, DNA not given. The listing records 150,000 or so distinct CDR3 sequences. This CDR3 has 12 residues. Per germline, CDR1 LNHNV and CDR2 YYDKDF (reference sequence). The rearrangement uses TRBV15 and TRBJ2-2. The sequence derives from a human donor in good health. Some clones in this sample may be carry-over from other donors' samples. The specimen sequenced was naive CXCR3- CD8+ T cells from blood. Subset described: CD45RO-CCR7+CD27+CD95- naive CD8+ T cells lacking CXCR3 (TNR3-). CDR3 amino acids: CATSRLTGELFF.